This T cell receptor beta chain is drawn from a study of blood T cells in healthy people across ages. Overall study results and limits: It was held that the diversity estimates obtained from one million T cells were underestimates.

Germline lookup yields CDR1 MNHEY and CDR2 SVGAGI. The CDR3 length is 15 residues. The V gene end was trimmed by 8 bases and the J gene end by 2 bases; junction bases not matched to a gene: 6. As regards this clonotype: The antigen is not known.

The authors ran a second PCR of 7 to 11 cycles using a sample-barcoded 5' primer and a J-beta primer mix. All samples yielded 2.5 million or more CDR3-containing paired-end reads. TCRdb itself ran the 5' RACE reads through MiXCR, one entry per CDR3 protein. The data show around 1,700,000 distinct CDR3 sequences, 25% to 30% seen once. In each sample, at least 6.5 million PBMCs were isolated. The chain recombines TRBV6-5 with TRBJ2-3; TRBD2 matches at 11 bases. The material sequenced was blood. The receptor's source is a woman aged 25 to 45 in good health. CDR3 protein: CASSSGGRSTDTQYF. The CDR3 nucleotides read TGTGCCAGCTCTAGCGGGGGGCGCTCCACAGATACGCAGTATTTT.